A single sample gave rise to the 10 T cell receptor beta chains below, sequenced in a study of graft-versus-host responses after intestinal transplantation. Profiled with immunoSEQ multiplex PCR; TCRdb holds only in-frame clones, not every one. The sample consists of around 19,000 clones, about half of them appearing once. This specimen consisted of alloreactive CD4+ T cells from a mixed lymphocyte reaction culture, obtained before intestinal transplant. The subset: CFSE-low proliferating T cells sorted from approximately 6-day pre-transplant mixed lymphocyte reaction (GvH or HvG direction). These receptors were collected from a human patient who received an intestinal transplant.

Sample share makes this clone medium-sized (0.01 to 0.1%). This chain connects TRBV6-6 to TRBJ1-2; possible D gene TRBD1, 5 bases. Germline-derived CDR1 and CDR2 are MNHNY and SVGAGI (reference sequence). This CDR3 has 15 amino acids. V lost 6 bases and J 2 bases, leaving 16 bases between the germline ends. The CDR3 sequence: CASSPAGGGNYGYTF. CDR3 in DNA: TGTGCCAGCAGCCCCGCCGGGGGTGGGAACTATGGCTACACCTTC.

This clone appeared a few times. J is TRBJ2-7 and V is TRBV6-6; weak D call: TRBD1 (6 bases). The CDR3 extends over 13 amino acids. Looked up from germline, CDR1 is MNHNY and CDR2 is SVGAGI (reference sequence). Trimming left V 9 bases short and J 0 bases short, with 12 bases between. CDR3 in DNA: TGTGCCAGTAATACAGGGAACTCCTACGAGCAGTACTTC. Its translation is CASNTGNSYEQYF.

This chain uses TRBV9 with TRBJ2-3, with TRBD1 matching over 10 bases. The trim removed 4 bases at V and 4 bases at J, leaving 9 bases unmatched. Germline-derived CDR1 and CDR2 are SGDLS and YYNGEE. The CDR3 is made up of 16 amino acids. The CDR3 region has the DNA TGTGCCAGCAGCACTCGGACAGGGGGGAGGTCAGATACGCAGTATTTT. Protein product: CASSTRTGGRSDTQYF.

The genes are TRBV6-6 and TRBJ2-7; TRBD1 might be the D (5 bases). V dropped 2 bases and J dropped 4 bases, with 12 bases sitting between them. CDR1 MNHNY and CDR2 SVGAGI come from the germline V gene (reference sequence). This CDR3 contains 14 residues. In nucleotides, the CDR3 is TGTGCCAGCAGTTACCCGGCAGGGTTATACGAGCAGTACTTC. Its protein product is CASSYPAGLYEQYF.

The rearrangement uses TRBV7-9 and TRBJ1-4, with a tentative D call TRBD1 (6 bases). The CDR3 sequence is 16 residues long. Germline CDR1 is SEHNR and CDR2 is FQNEAQ (reference sequence). V was pared by 4 bases and J by 5 bases, with 17 bases between. CDR3 sequence: CASSSTGTSGNEKLFF. The CDR3 nucleotides read TGTGCCAGCAGCTCAACCGGGACATCAGGAAATGAAAAACTGTTTTTT. Full variable domain (rest looked up from reference TRBV7-9 and TRBJ1-4): DTGVSQNPRHKITKRGQNVTFRCDPISEHNRLYWYRQTLGQGPEFLTYFQNEAQLEKSRLLSDRFSAERPKGSFSTLEIQRTEQGDSAMYLCASSSTGTSGNEKLFFGSGTQLSVL.

This clone was counted between two and nine times. V and J are TRBV5-1 and TRBJ2-3; 7 bases line up with TRBD1. The CDR3 sequence is 15 residues long. V lost 2 bases, J lost 6 bases, and 9 bases stayed unmatched. Germline values: CDR1 SGHRS, CDR2 YFSETQ. CDR3 coding DNA: TGCGCCAGCAGCTTCGGAAAGGGGGCGCAGGATACGCAGTATTTT. It codes for CASSFGKGAQDTQYF.

V and J are TRBV7-3 and TRBJ1-1; TRBD1 matches 7 bases. Trimming took 6 bases from V and 3 from J; bases not matched to a gene: 4. CDR3 length equals 13 residues. Germline assignment: CDR1 SGHTA and CDR2 FQGTGA. CDR3 sequence: CASSATGDTEAFF. The CDR3, as DNA: TGTGCCAGCAGTGCCACAGGGGACACTGAAGCTTTCTTT.

This clone was picked up a small number of times. J is TRBJ1-2 and V is TRBV9; D call uncertain. CDR3 size: 16 residues. Trimming shortened V by 3 bases and J by 3 bases, and 18 bases separated the two germline ends. Germline assignment: CDR1 SGDLS and CDR2 YYNGEE. The CDR3 loop reads CASSAKDGNVYYGYTF. In DNA, the CDR3 is TGTGCCAGCAGCGCCAAGGACGGGAATGTATACTATGGCTACACCTTC.

This chain joins TRBV5-1 and TRBJ2-3, with 9 nucleotides matching TRBD2. V gave up 0 bases and J gave up 6 bases; unmatched junction bases: 5. CDR1 is SGHRS and CDR2 is YFSETQ in the germline V gene. The CDR3 has 15 residues. The DNA for the CDR3 is TGCGCCAGCAGCTTGGAGGGACTAGCACTGGATACGCAGTATTTT. This encodes CASSLEGLALDTQYF.

The chain employs TRBV19 and TRBJ1-2; weak D call: TRBD1 (6 bases). V was cut by 5 bases and J by 1 base, with 11 bases left in between. CDR3 length equals 14 residues. Germline CDR1 LNHDA, CDR2 SQIVND (reference sequence). The CDR3 DNA is TGTGCCAGTAGTCCCCAGGGGCGTAACTATGGCTACACCTTC. Translated: CASSPQGRNYGYTF.